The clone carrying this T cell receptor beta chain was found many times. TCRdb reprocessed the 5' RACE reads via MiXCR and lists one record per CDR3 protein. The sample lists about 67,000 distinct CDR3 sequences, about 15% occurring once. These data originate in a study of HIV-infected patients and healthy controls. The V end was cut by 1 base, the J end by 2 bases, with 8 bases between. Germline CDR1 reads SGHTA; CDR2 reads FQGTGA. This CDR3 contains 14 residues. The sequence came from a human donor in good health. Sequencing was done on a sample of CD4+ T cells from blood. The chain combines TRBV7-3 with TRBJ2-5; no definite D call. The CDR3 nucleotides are TGTGCCAGCAGCTTAATGGCCGGACAAGAGACCCAGTACTTC. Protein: CASSLMAGQETQYF.